A single sample gave rise to the 28 T cell receptor beta chains below, sequenced in a study of somatic mutations in cytotoxic T cells in rheumatoid arthritis. Produced via immunoSEQ multiplex PCR; TCRdb's table is partial and in-frame only. Among approximately 20,000 clones, 65% to 80% were seen once, and the ten largest hold 28%. The sequenced sample was CD8+ T cells sorted from blood. Every receptor here comes from an adult with rheumatoid arthritis.

This rearrangement joins TRBV5-1 to TRBJ2-7; D is uncertain. The CDR3 runs 13 residues. Germline CDR1 and CDR2: SGHRS and YFSETQ. V was trimmed by 0 bases and J by 3 bases, leaving 7 bases between them. As DNA, the CDR3 is TGCGCCAGCAGCTTGGTGTCGGACTACGAGCAGTACTTC. The encoded protein is CASSLVSDYEQYF.

The chain carries TRBV15 and TRBJ2-1; the match to TRBD1 covers 9 bases. The germline V gene encodes CDR1 LNHNV and CDR2 YYDKDF (reference sequence). V shed 8 bases, J shed 9 bases, and the junction held 11 bases outside the gene matches. There are 14 residues in the CDR3. DNA for the CDR3: TGTGCCACCTCCCTTGGGACAGGGCGGAGTGAGCAGTTCTTC. As protein: CATSLGTGRSEQFF. The full variable domain, rest sourced from reference TRBV15 and TRBJ2-1, is DAMVIQNPRYQVTQFGKPVTLSCSQTLNHNVMYWYQQKSSQAPKLLFHYYDKDFNNEADTPDNFQSRRPNTSFCFLDIRSPGLGDTAMYLCATSLGTGRSEQFFGPGTRLTVL.

As DNA, the CDR3 is TGCGCCAGCAGCCAAGGAGGGACTAATTCACCCCTCCACTTT. Its translation is CASSQGGTNSPLHF. The chain joins TRBV4-1 to TRBJ1-6, with a possible D match to TRBD1 (5 bases). V dropped 1 base and J dropped 6 bases, with 7 bases sitting between them. CDR1 is MGHRA, CDR2 YSYEKL, per germline. The CDR3 length is 14 residues.

This chain links TRBV28 with TRBJ2-3; a weak D match, TRBD2 (6 bases). Per the germline V gene, CDR1 is MDHEN and CDR2 is SYDVKM. Between the trimmed V and J ends, which lost 4 bases and 2 bases, there was a span of 16 bases. The CDR3 has 16 residues. The DNA for the CDR3 is TGTGCCAGCAGTTCAGCATGGGGCGGGGACACAGATACGCAGTATTTT. As protein: CASSSAWGGDTDTQYF. The full variable domain, completed using reference TRBV28 and TRBJ2-3, is DVKVTQSSRYLVKRTGEKVFLECVQDMDHENMFWYRQDPGLGLRLIYFSYDVKMKEKGDIPEGYSVSREKKERFSLILESASTNQTSMYLCASSSAWGGDTDTQYFGPGTRLTVL.

In its sample, this clone was seen a few times. This rearrangement joins TRBV6-1 to TRBJ1-2, with 7 bases lining up with TRBD1. Germline CDR1 reads MNHNS; CDR2 reads SASEGT. J was trimmed by 7 bases and V by 6 bases; bases with no gene match: 5. This CDR3 contains 12 residues. The CDR3 reads CASSYTGAGYTF. CDR3 DNA: TGTGCCAGCAGCTATACAGGGGCTGGCTACACCTTC.

The V gene is TRBV7-2, the J gene TRBJ2-1; 8 positions agree with TRBD2. CDR1 and CDR2 (germline): SGHTA, FQGNSA. There are 15 residues in the CDR3. V was pared by 2 bases and J by 2 bases, with 2 bases of the junction left unmatched. The CDR3 coding sequence is TGTGCCAGCAGCTTAACTAGCGGTCCCTACAATGAGCAGTTCTTC. Translating gives CASSLTSGPYNEQFF.

The genes are TRBV10-3 and TRBJ2-5; the match to TRBD2 covers 7 bases. V shed 2 bases and J 1 base; nucleotides not matched to a gene: 10. The CDR3 has 17 residues. From germline, CDR1 is ENHRY and CDR2 SYGVKD. The DNA of the CDR3 is TGTGCCATCAGTGAGGGTTATTCGCGGGAGCCCCAAGAGACCCAGTACTTC. Protein: CAISEGYSREPQETQYF.

This clone has only a few counts. The genes are TRBV11-1 and TRBJ2-1; 13 bases are a match to TRBD2. This CDR3 has 16 amino acids. Germline CDR1 and CDR2: SGHAT and FQDESV (reference sequence). V lost 4 bases, J lost 7 bases, and 7 bases stayed unmatched. For the CDR3, the DNA is TGTGCCAGCAGCTCCAGGACTAGCGGGAGTACGAATGAGCAGTTCTTC. Residues: CASSSRTSGSTNEQFF.

CDR3 DNA: TGTGCCAGCAGCCGAGAGGACAGCGAGGGATGGGATACGCAGTATTTT. Translated, it gives CASSREDSEGWDTQYF. This chain links TRBV4-2 with TRBJ2-3, with a possible D match to TRBD1 (6 bases). From germline, CDR1 is LGHNA and CDR2 YNFKEQ. The CDR3 has 16 amino acids. V was shortened by 4 bases and J by 6 bases, with 20 bases between the two germline ends.

Only one count was recorded for this clone. The rearrangement uses TRBV16 and TRBJ1-1; unclear D gene. This CDR3 is 14 amino acids long. Germline CDR1 KGHSY, CDR2 FQNENV. Trimming left V 2 bases short and J 1 base short, with 8 bases between. In DNA, the CDR3 is TGTGCCAGCAGCCAAGCTTCAGAGAACACTGAAGCTTTCTTT. This encodes CASSQASENTEAFF.

This chain joins TRBV2 and TRBJ2-2; D gene uncertain. The CDR3 spans 13 residues. The germline V and J ends were trimmed by 4 bases and 5 bases, with 8 bases remaining between them. Looked up from germline, CDR1 is SNHLY and CDR2 is FYNNEI. The CDR3, as DNA: TGTGCCAGCAGTGTCCCAGAAACCGGGGAGCTGTTTTTT. Its protein is CASSVPETGELFF.

This clone was counted once. CDR3 coding DNA: TGTGCCAGCAGCTTAGGGGGGGGACCTTTTAAGGACCTCCACTTT. It encodes CASSLGGGPFKDLHF. The V call is TRBV7-9, the J call TRBJ1-6, with TRBD1 as a possible D gene (5 bases). The CDR3 spans 15 residues. Germline loops: CDR1 SEHNR, CDR2 FQNEAQ (reference sequence). V gave up 1 base and J gave up 15 bases, with 19 bases separating them.

The genes are TRBV28 and TRBJ1-5; D might be TRBD1 (5 bases). CDR3 length: 16 residues. Trimming removed 1 base at V and 4 bases at J, with 14 bases between. Germline V gene sequence: CDR1 MDHEN, CDR2 SYDVKM. The CDR3: CASSLLTEILNQPQHF. As DNA, the CDR3 is TGTGCCAGCAGTTTATTGACAGAGATCCTTAATCAGCCCCAGCATTTT.

The rearrangement joins TRBV4-1 to TRBJ2-7; the D gene could be TRBD1 or TRBD2 (5 bases each). Trimming cost V 1 base and J 4 bases, with 20 bases left between them. The length of the CDR3 is 17 residues. The V gene's germline CDR1 is MGHRA and CDR2 YSYEKL. DNA for the CDR3: TGCGCCAGCAGCCAAGGAGGGATTGTGGGGACCGGGTACGAGCAGTACTTC. It translates to CASSQGGIVGTGYEQYF.

This chain joins TRBV9 and TRBJ2-2; D unclear. The CDR3 has 12 residues. CDR1 SGDLS and CDR2 YYNGEE come from the germline V gene. The V and J ends lost 3 bases and 7 bases respectively, with 7 bases between them. CDR3 protein: CASSALHGELFF. DNA of the CDR3: TGTGCCAGCAGCGCCCTTCACGGGGAGCTGTTTTTT.

CDR3 amino acids: CASSLGQAGTYEQYF. The CDR3 region has the DNA TGTGCCAGCAGCTTAGGCCAGGCGGGAACCTACGAGCAGTACTTC. The rearrangement joins TRBV13 to TRBJ2-7; D may be TRBD2 (6 bases). Germline loops: CDR1 PRHDT, CDR2 FYEKMQ (reference sequence). V was shortened by 0 bases and J by 2 bases, with 11 bases between the two germline ends. The CDR3 spans 15 residues.

This sequence joins TRBV27 and TRBJ2-3; possibly TRBD1 or TRBD2 for D (7 bases each). The V and J ends lost 8 bases and 1 base respectively, with 19 bases between them. CDR1 is MNHEY and CDR2 is SMNVEV in the germline V gene (reference sequence). The CDR3 has 16 residues. The CDR3 DNA reads TGTGCCAGCGCCGACAGGGCGCTAGCGGGCACAGATACGCAGTATTTT. Translated, it gives CASADRALAGTDTQYF.

This CDR3 reads CASSIGLGGGTYEQYF. Here the CDR3 DNA reads TGTGCCAGTAGTATAGGTCTCGGCGGAGGAACCTACGAGCAGTACTTC. This chain uses TRBV19 with TRBJ2-7; TRBD2 is a possible D gene (5 bases). Trimming pared 1 base from V and 2 bases from J, leaving 15 bases between. Per germline, CDR1 LNHDA and CDR2 SQIVND (reference sequence). This CDR3 spans 16 amino acids.

This clone was counted only a few times. This chain connects TRBV27 to TRBJ2-7; D unresolved. CDR1 and CDR2 from the germline V gene are MNHEY and SMNVEV (reference sequence). Trimming cost V 10 bases and J 5 bases, with 15 bases left between them. The CDR3 is made up of 12 amino acids. The CDR3 protein is CATRGGSDEQYF. CDR3 in DNA: TGTGCCACCCGAGGCGGTAGTGACGAGCAGTACTTC.

The chain combines TRBV9 with TRBJ2-5, with D possibly being TRBD2 (6 bases). Trimming cost V 0 bases and J 2 bases, with 11 bases left between them. The length of the CDR3 is 15 residues. From germline, CDR1 is SGDLS and CDR2 YYNGEE. The CDR3: CASSVAGLTQETQYF. The CDR3 DNA reads as TGTGCCAGCAGCGTAGCGGGACTTACACAAGAGACCCAGTACTTC.

The chain employs TRBV6-5 and TRBJ2-7, with TRBD1 matching over 8 bases. This CDR3 has 15 amino acids. The germline V gene encodes CDR1 MNHEY and CDR2 SVGAGI. V gave up 6 bases and J gave up 5 bases; unmatched junction bases: 12. CDR3 region: CASSIGQGIFHEQYF. The CDR3 region has the DNA TGTGCCAGCAGCATCGGACAGGGAATTTTCCACGAGCAGTACTTC.

This sequence joins TRBV29-1 and TRBJ2-1; possibly TRBD2 for D (6 bases). V was cut by 6 bases and J by 0 bases, with 12 bases left in between. This CDR3 spans 14 amino acids. Germline V gives CDR1 SQVTM, CDR2 ANQGSEA. This CDR3 is CSVPVADSYNEQFF. CDR3 nucleotides: TGCAGCGTGCCGGTAGCGGACTCCTACAATGAGCAGTTCTTC.

This clone has a handful of counts. The chain links TRBV10-3 to TRBJ1-4; D uncertain. CDR1 is ENHRY, CDR2 SYGVKD, per germline. V gave up 3 bases and J gave up 4 bases, with 9 bases separating them. The CDR3 spans 14 residues. The CDR3 coding sequence is TGTGCCATCAGTGATTCGGGGTTTAATGAAAAACTGTTTTTT. Translating gives CAISDSGFNEKLFF.

V and J are TRBV7-8 and TRBJ2-2; TRBD2 matches 7 bases. The trim removed 6 bases at V and 8 bases at J, leaving 12 bases unmatched. Germline CDR1 SGHVS, CDR2 FQNEAQ. The CDR3 totals 15 residues. The CDR3 nucleotides read TGTGCCAGCAGGGTGCTTGCGGGAGCTACTGGGGAGCTGTTTTTT. Translated: CASRVLAGATGELFF.

This chain links TRBV6-5 with TRBJ1-3; 7 bases agree with TRBD1. The V and J ends lost 7 bases and 0 bases, in that order; junction bases with no gene match: 6. Germline CDR1 and CDR2: MNHEY and SVGAGI. CDR3 length: 15 residues. The CDR3 DNA follows: TGTGCCAGCAAACAGGGGAGCCCCTCTGGAAACACCATATATTTT. Translation: CASKQGSPSGNTIYF.

The J gene is TRBJ2-7, the V gene TRBV10-1; D is perhaps TRBD2 (5 bases). V lost 8 bases and J 4 bases, leaving 18 bases between the germline ends. Germline V gene data show CDR1 as WNHNN and CDR2 as SYGVQD (reference sequence). The CDR3 is made up of 14 amino acids. CDR3 sequence: CASCSSLSGYEQYF. Here the CDR3 DNA reads TGCGCCAGCTGCTCGTCTCTCTCGGGATACGAGCAGTACTTC.

This clone has just a few counts. Other DNA sequences in this specimen translate into the identical CDR3. The CDR3 DNA sequence: TGTGCCAGCTCAGCCAGGGTTTCGATGAACACTGAAGCTTTCTTT. Translated: CASSARVSMNTEAFF. The rearrangement uses TRBV18 and TRBJ1-1, with D maybe TRBD1 (5 bases). There are 15 residues in the CDR3. CDR1 and CDR2 (germline): KGHSH, LQKENI. V was pared by 5 bases and J by 0 bases, with 13 bases between. Full variable domain (remainder filled in from reference TRBV18 and TRBJ1-1): NAGVMQNPRHLVRRRGQEARLRCSPMKGHSHVYWYRQLPEEGLKFMVYLQKENIIDESGMPKERFSAEFPKEGPSILRIQQVVRGDSAAYFCASSARVSMNTEAFFGQGTRLTVV.

This clone has a single count. V usage is TRBV5-4 and J usage is TRBJ2-2, with a possible D match to TRBD2 (6 bases). There are 14 residues in the CDR3. Germline-derived CDR1 and CDR2 are SGHNT and YYREEE (reference sequence). V gave up 4 bases and J gave up 6 bases, with 13 bases separating them. CDR3 amino acids: CASSPDGGAGELFF. The CDR3 region has the DNA TGTGCCAGCAGCCCGGATGGAGGGGCCGGGGAGCTGTTTTTT.